This T cell receptor beta chain was found in a study of blood T cell repertoires in COVID-19. Study overall: COVID-19 samples collected from the United States, Italy and Spain covered acute and convalescent phases.

Losses at the gene ends were 0 bases for V and 4 bases for J; bases not matched to a gene: 5. Germline loops: CDR1 SGHRS, CDR2 YFSETQ. This CDR3 has 15 amino acids. TCRdb's table, derived via immunoSEQ multiplex PCR, lists solely in-frame clones and lacks some. The table shows about 480,000 clones, with 75% to 90% occurring only once. V usage is TRBV5-1 and J usage is TRBJ1-2, with TRBD1 identical over 8 bases. The clonotype originates from a young man with COVID-19, enrolled during active disease. The sequencing input was peripheral blood. The CDR3 DNA reads TGCGCCAGCAGCTTGGGGACAGGGAAGGGCTATGGCTACACCTTC. As protein: CASSLGTGKGYGYTF.